A selection of T cell receptor beta chains follows, all from one sample in a study of PD-1 blockade in classical Hodgkin lymphoma. Sequenced by immunoSEQ multiplex PCR; TCRdb stores in-frame clones only, minus some. The sample lists 30,000 to 35,000 clones; approximately 79% were seen once. Sequences were derived from CD4+ T cells from blood, sampled before the fourth cycle of nivolumab. The receptors were gathered from a human donor with classical Hodgkin lymphoma. Each CDR3 is given with its conserved first and last residue. Each record gives: V gene, J gene, clone size, D gene, CDR3 DNA, CDR3 protein. A D gene is named only where the DNA matches it firmly. For some rows the clone size is stated as once, few or many, or as a class when expanded; others skip it.

>TRBV7-2|TRBJ2-4|NA|NA
TGTGCCAGCAGCTTAGCTGGTAGATGGGGGCGAAGAAACATTCAGTACTTC
CASSLAGRWGRRNIQYF
>TRBV5-6|TRBJ1-1|NA|NA
TGTGCCAGCAGGGGGTCGGGGCCGGTAGCTTTCTTT
CASRGSGPVAFF
>TRBV10-3|TRBJ2-3|once|NA
TGTGCCATCAGTGAGTCGTCGGGGGAAGATACGCAGTATTTT
CAISESSGEDTQYF
>TRBV7-2|TRBJ2-5|NA|NA
TGTGCCAGCAGCTTAGACCGCAACAGGGAGGAGACCCAGTACTTC
CASSLDRNREETQYF
>TRBV13|TRBJ2-7|NA|TRBD2
TGTGCCAGCAGCTTCCCAGCGGGGGGCACCTACGAGCAGTACTTC
CASSFPAGGTYEQYF
>TRBV27|TRBJ1-6|NA|NA
TGTGCCAGCAGGACGGTTAGTCATTCACCCCTCCACTTT
CASRTVSHSPLHF
>TRBV21-1|TRBJ1-5|NA|NA
TGTGCCAGCAGCAATGCCCCTGGGGGAAGCAATCAGCCCCAGCATTTT
CASSNAPGGSNQPQHF
>TRBV2|TRBJ1-5|NA|NA
TGTGCCAGCAGTGACCCCCGGGACATGGGTAATGGGCCCCAGCATTTT
CASSDPRDMGNGPQHF
>TRBV28|TRBJ2-7|NA|NA
TGTGCCAGCAGTTTAGTACAGGGGGGGGATTACGAGCAGTACTTC
CASSLVQGGDYEQYF
>TRBV27|TRBJ1-2|few|TRBD1
TGTGCCAGCAGTAGACAGGGGGGAGTGGATGGCTACACCTTC
CASSRQGGVDGYTF
>TRBV19|TRBJ1-6|NA|NA
TGTGCCAGTACCTTATCCGAGAGACCAAAGAGAGATCATTCACCCCTCCACTTT
CASTLSERPKRDHSPLHF
>TRBV5-1|TRBJ1-2|NA|NA
TGCGCCAGCAGCTTTGTTGGGACATCCAACTATGGCTACACCTTC
CASSFVGTSNYGYTF
>TRBV5-1|TRBJ1-2|NA|NA
TGCGCCAGCAGCCCCCAGGAATTCGGGGGCGTTGGGGAGGGCTACACCTTC
CASSPQEFGGVGEGYTF
>TRBV28|TRBJ2-7|NA|TRBD2
TGTGCCAGCATGCCCGGGGGGGATAGGTACGAGCAGTACTTC
CASMPGGDRYEQYF
>TRBV19|TRBJ1-1|NA|NA
TGTGCCAGTAGCGAGGGGGTAGCGTACACTGAAGCTTTCTTT
CASSEGVAYTEAFF
>TRBV28|TRBJ2-7|NA|TRBD1
TGTGCCAGCAAAACGAACAGGGGAGCCTACTACGAGCAGTACTTC
CASKTNRGAYYEQYF
>TRBV12-5|TRBJ2-3|NA|NA
TGTGCTAGTGGTTTTGACAGGTTCCCTCTCACAGATACGCAGTATTTT
CASGFDRFPLTDTQYF
>TRBV19|TRBJ1-5|NA|NA
TGTGCCAGTAGTGTCGGGGACTTTAGCAATCAGCCCCAGCATTTT
CASSVGDFSNQPQHF
>TRBV5-4|TRBJ2-3|once|TRBD2
TGTGCCAGCACCCTTCCTAGGCGGGGGGGCCGGAATACGCAGTATTTT
CASTLPRRGGRNTQYF
>TRBV6-5|TRBJ2-7|NA|NA
TGTGCCAGCAGTTACTACCGATTAGGCTTTTTCTACGAGCAGTACTTC
CASSYYRLGFFYEQYF
>TRBV7-9|TRBJ2-1|NA|NA
TGTGCCAGCAGCTTAGATGGCCTCTCGGGGAATGAGCAGTTCTTC
CASSLDGLSGNEQFF
>TRBV6-6|TRBJ1-1|NA|NA
TGTGCCAGTAGGGGCGGCAGACAAAGGAACACTGAAGCTTTCTTT
CASRGGRQRNTEAFF
>TRBV7-3|TRBJ1-1|NA|NA
TGTGCCAGCAGCTTATATTCGAACTTGGACACTGAAGCTTTCTTT
CASSLYSNLDTEAFF
>TRBV6-1|TRBJ1-1|NA|NA
TGTGCCAGCTACACGGACAGAGGCACTGAAGCTTTCTTT
CASYTDRGTEAFF
>TRBV11-2|TRBJ2-7|NA|NA
TGTGCCAGCAGCACGACCAGGGCCCCCTACGAGCAGTACTTC
CASSTTRAPYEQYF
>TRBV29-1|TRBJ2-1|NA|NA
TGCAGCGTTGATTCCCGGGACTGGAACGAAAATGAGCAGTTCTTC
CSVDSRDWNENEQFF
>TRBV5-1|TRBJ1-1|NA|NA
TGCGCCAGCAGCCGGGCGACAGGTTGGAATGAAGCTTTCTTT
CASSRATGWNEAFF
>TRBV19|TRBJ2-4|NA|TRBD2
TGTGCCAGTAGTTCGGGACTAACGCGGTCGAAAAACATTCAGTACTTC
CASSSGLTRSKNIQYF
>TRBV9|TRBJ1-3|NA|NA
TGTGCCAGCAGCGTAGTCTCCTCTGGAAACACCATATATTTT
CASSVVSSGNTIYF
>TRBV11-3|TRBJ1-1|few|NA
TGTGCCAGCAGCGCCCGCGGGGGGAGTGAAGCTTTCTTT
CASSARGGSEAFF
>TRBV5-1|TRBJ2-2|NA|NA
TGCGCCAGCAGCTTGGTAGACCCCAACGGCGGGGAGCTGTTTTTT
CASSLVDPNGGELFF
>TRBV6-4|TRBJ2-6|once|NA
TGTGCCAGCAGTCAGGGGGGCGCGGCGGGGGCCAACGTCCTGACTTTC
CASSQGGAAGANVLTF
>TRBV4-2|TRBJ1-1|once|TRBD1
TGTGCCAGCAGCCAAGTAAAACAGGGGATGAACACTGAAGCTTTCTTT
CASSQVKQGMNTEAFF
>TRBV7-2|TRBJ1-6|NA|NA
TGTGCCAGCAGCTGGGGGGGGAGCTCCTATAATTCACCCCTCCACTTT
CASSWGGSSYNSPLHF
>TRBV7-8|TRBJ2-7|NA|NA
TGTGCCAGCAGCTTAGAGTCCGGGGCCTCCTACGAGCAGTACTTC
CASSLESGASYEQYF
>TRBV6-5|TRBJ1-1|NA|TRBD1
TGTGCCAGCCTGACAGGGGGCCTCGACACTGAAGCTTTCTTT
CASLTGGLDTEAFF
>TRBV28|TRBJ1-2|NA|NA
TGTGCCAGCAGTCCAAGATCAGCTAACTATGGCTACACCTTC
CASSPRSANYGYTF
>TRBV9|TRBJ2-1|NA|NA
TGTGCCAGCAGCAGTGAACTAGCTGGCAATGAGCAGTTCTTC
CASSSELAGNEQFF
>TRBV25-1|TRBJ2-7|NA|NA
TGTGCCAGCAGTGAATCCCAGGGACCTATCCCCCGAGAGCAGTACTTC
CASSESQGPIPREQYF
>TRBV29-1|TRBJ2-2|once|NA
TGCAGCGCCCTGGGACTCCGGGAGCTGTTTTTT
CSALGLRELFF
>TRBV7-6|TRBJ2-3|NA|TRBD2
TGTGCCAGCACCGCTTTAGCTAGCGGGGGGTCTAGCACAGATACGCAGTATTTT
CASTALASGGSSTDTQYF
>TRBV19|TRBJ1-2|NA|NA
TGTGCCAGTAGTATAGCTTCCCCGGGGGCTAACTATGGCTACACCTTC
CASSIASPGANYGYTF
>TRBV18|TRBJ2-3|NA|TRBD1
TGTGCCAGCTCACTCGGACAGGGCACAGATACGCAGTATTTT
CASSLGQGTDTQYF
>TRBV7-3|TRBJ1-6|few|NA
TGTGCCAGCAGCTTAGCAGGGATGCTTTCACCCCTCCACTTT
CASSLAGMLSPLHF
>TRBV6-4|TRBJ2-5|NA|NA
TGTGCCAGCTCCCGGGACGGAAAAGAGACCCAGTACTTC
CASSRDGKETQYF
>TRBV7-9|TRBJ1-2|NA|NA
TGTGCCAGCAGCTCGAACGACAGGCGCCAAGTCTTC
CASSSNDRRQVF
>TRBV2|TRBJ1-4|NA|NA
TGTGCCAGCAGTGACGACAGGCCAACGGAAAAACTGTTTTTT
CASSDDRPTEKLFF
>TRBV7-2|TRBJ1-6|NA|TRBD1
TGTGCCAGCAGCATCACAGGGGGTGGTAATTCACCCCTCCACTTT
CASSITGGGNSPLHF
>TRBV28|TRBJ2-7|NA|TRBD2
TGTGCCAGCAGGCTGGGAGGGGACCCCTACGAGCAGTACTTC
CASRLGGDPYEQYF
>TRBV7-2|TRBJ1-6|few|TRBD1
TGTGCCAGCAGCCCCTCAGAGGGGAGGGGGCGTTCACCCCTCCACTTT
CASSPSEGRGRSPLHF